Each of the 17 T cell receptor beta chains below was sequenced from the same sample in a study of monozygotic twins with inflammatory bowel disease. TCRdb re-called the 5' RACE reads; one entry per CDR3 protein, DNA not given. Its listing shows roughly 330,000 distinct CDR3 sequences. The sequencing input was blood. The receptors were sampled from a human donor with ulcerative colitis or Crohn's disease, or a healthy co-twin of an affected twin (not recorded which).

This chain joins TRBV12-3 or TRBV12-4 and TRBJ2-7. The CDR3 runs to 14 residues. The CDR3 loop is CASSNSGRSYEQYF.

The chain recombines TRBV19 with TRBJ1-1. This CDR3 region has 11 residues. Germline lookup yields CDR1 LNHDA and CDR2 SQIVND (reference sequence). Here the CDR3 reads CASRQTTEAFF.

V gene TRBV6-5 combines with J gene TRBJ1-2; without DNA, the TCRdb call of TRBD1 cannot be checked. Germline loops: CDR1 MNHEY, CDR2 SVGAGI. This CDR3 has 15 residues. The CDR3 protein is CASSYTPGTAYGYTF.

This chain connects TRBV5-1 to TRBJ2-1; the TCRdb call, TRBD1, lacks DNA for checking. The germline V gene has CDR1 SGHRS and CDR2 YFSETQ. This CDR3 region has 16 residues. The CDR3 loop is CASSFGQGRTYNEQFF.

The genes are TRBV12-3 or TRBV12-4 and TRBJ2-7; TCRdb gives TRBD1 as the D gene, but with no DNA this cannot be confirmed. The CDR3 is 15 amino acids. The CDR3 protein is CASSGRDRVTYEQYF.

This chain joins TRBV12-3 or TRBV12-4 and TRBJ2-3. This CDR3 is built from 16 residues. The CDR3 is CASRDGRFASTDTQYF.

J is TRBJ2-1 and V is TRBV3-1; the D gene TCRdb calls, TRBD2, cannot be checked with no DNA. Germline values: CDR1 LGHDT, CDR2 YNNKEL (reference sequence). This CDR3 is built from 19 residues. The CDR3 sequence is CASSSRTSGRAVRYNEQFF.

V gene TRBV5-8 combines with J gene TRBJ2-3; without DNA, the TCRdb call of TRBD2 cannot be checked. The CDR3 is made up of 17 amino acids. Germline V gene data show CDR1 as SGHTS and CDR2 as YDEGEE. The CDR3: CASTSLSAQRGITDGYF.

V usage is TRBV5-1 and J usage is TRBJ2-5; the TRBD1 assignment by TCRdb is unverifiable without DNA. The CDR3 contains 14 residues. Germline V gene data show CDR1 as SGHRS and CDR2 as YFSETQ. The CDR3 protein is CASSPLGQQETQYF.

The chain links TRBV7-2 to TRBJ1-5; no DNA is available, so the TRBD1 call from TCRdb remains unchecked. The CDR3 loop spans 14 amino acids. Germline V gene data show CDR1 as SGHTA and CDR2 as FQGNSA. The CDR3 loop is CASSLDRVDQPQHF.

The chain employs TRBV15 and TRBJ2-6; TCRdb names TRBD1, which stays unverified in the absence of DNA. The germline CDR1 and CDR2 sequences are LNHNV and YYDKDF (reference sequence). This CDR3 spans 17 amino acids. CDR3 in amino acids: CATSTGQQFSGANVLTF.

V and J are TRBV15 and TRBJ1-4; TCRdb's D call of TRBD1 is untestable without DNA. Per germline, CDR1 LNHNV and CDR2 YYDKDF (reference sequence). CDR3 size: 15 residues. CDR3: CATSRGGDREPRTFF.

The gene calls are TRBV20-1 and TRBJ1-5. CDR3 size: 14 residues. Germline-derived CDR1 and CDR2 are DFQATT and SNEGSKA (reference sequence). CDR3 amino acids: CSARDMGQGQPQHF.

The gene calls are TRBV7-8 and TRBJ2-5; TCRdb's D call, TRBD1, is unchecked because there is no DNA. The V gene's germline CDR1 is SGHVS and CDR2 FQNEAQ. The CDR3 spans 13 residues. CDR3 amino acids: CASSTGRQETQYF.

This chain joins TRBV29-1 and TRBJ1-5; the TRBD1 assignment by TCRdb is unverifiable without DNA. Germline assignment: CDR1 SQVTM and CDR2 ANQGSEA. The CDR3 has 13 residues. The CDR3 here is CSVQGAKNQPQHF.

The chain links TRBV28 to TRBJ2-5. This CDR3 has 13 residues. Germline CDR1 and CDR2: MDHEN and SYDVKM. The CDR3 loop is CASSLVSQETQYF.

This rearrangement joins TRBV14 to TRBJ2-3; the TRBD2 assignment by TCRdb is unverifiable without DNA. Germline V gene lookup returns CDR1 SGHDN and CDR2 FVKESK. The CDR3 length is 14 residues. The CDR3 sequence is CASSQWALTDTQYF.